This T cell receptor beta chain was recorded in a study of naive and memory T cell subsets. Two oligonucleotides, mixed equimolar, formed the beta constant-region primer covering TRBC1 and TRBC2. Ligated cDNA was amplified by four rounds of PCR with nested alpha and beta constant-region primers and SP2. TCRdb processed the UMI-ligation and nested PCR reads anew with MiXCR; each CDR3 protein has one entry. Of 95,000 to 150,000 distinct CDR3 sequences detected, 35% to 45% appear once; the ten largest clones hold roughly 0.9%. The sequenced material came from central memory CD4+ T cells from blood. This clonotype was sampled from a human donor in good health.

CDR3 sequence reads: CASSQEVGGPQPQHF. The CDR3 bases are TGCGCCAGCAGCCAAGAAGTTGGGGGGCCTCAGCCCCAGCATTTT. The V gene is TRBV4-3, the J gene TRBJ1-5, with D tentatively TRBD1 (6 bases). The CDR3 runs 15 residues. Germline V gene lookup returns CDR1 LGHNA and CDR2 YSLEER. Deletions cut 0 bases from V and 6 bases from J, with 12 bases between.